The TCR beta chain described here comes from a study of Ad26.COV2.S vaccination and SARS-CoV-2 variants. Findings of the study overall: Analyses of TCR breadth and depth may have underestimated total T cell responses. The study found similar non-spike TCR breadth in vaccine and placebo recipients.

The treatment is: 15 to 20 received Ad26.COV2.S at low or high dose, single or two shots; roughly 5 received placebo; per-sample allocation not given. Day 63 after the first vaccine or placebo injection was the time point for sampling. Recruitment in Boston yielded a donor of adult age, 18-55 years. An Ad26 vector carrying the Wuhan-strain SARS-CoV-2 spike served as the vaccine. Per the germline V gene, CDR1 is SNHLY and CDR2 is FYNNEI. The CDR3 is made up of 10 amino acids. V lost 10 bases to trimming and J lost 1 base, with 4 bases between them. Here immunoSEQ multiplex PCR was the method, and the copy in TCRdb shows in-frame clones only, minus some. The data show fewer than 400,000 clones, 85% to 90% seen once. For this clone: Its antigen is not known.

This specimen was peripheral blood, taken in a trial of Ad26.COV2.S vaccine versus placebo. This TCR was sampled from a person between 18 and 59 years old who received the Ad26.COV2.S COVID-19 vaccine or a placebo. The chain combines TRBV2 with TRBJ2-5; D is undetermined. CDR3 DNA sequence: TGTGCCACCGCCCAAGAGACCCAGTACTTC. It codes for CATAQETQYF.